The entry below describes one TCR beta chain. What it binds is not known. Germline V gene sequence: CDR1 MDHEN, CDR2 SYDVKM. The germline V and J ends were trimmed by 2 bases and 1 base, with 17 bases remaining between them. The CDR3 covers 17 residues. The sample comes from a study of graft-versus-host responses after intestinal transplantation. Here immunoSEQ multiplex PCR was the method, and the copy in TCRdb shows in-frame clones only, minus some. The sample lists roughly 90,000 clones, less than 95% occurring once. The starting material was unstimulated CD4+ T cells sorted from spleen or lymph node cells, obtained before transplant. This receptor was taken from a human donor who was the organ donor for an intestinal transplant. The V gene is TRBV28, the J gene TRBJ1-1; D may be TRBD1 (6 bases). This chain's CDR3 is CASSLMGAGQTNTEAFF. The DNA for the CDR3 is TGTGCCAGCAGTTTAATGGGGGCTGGACAGACGAACACTGAAGCTTTCTTT.